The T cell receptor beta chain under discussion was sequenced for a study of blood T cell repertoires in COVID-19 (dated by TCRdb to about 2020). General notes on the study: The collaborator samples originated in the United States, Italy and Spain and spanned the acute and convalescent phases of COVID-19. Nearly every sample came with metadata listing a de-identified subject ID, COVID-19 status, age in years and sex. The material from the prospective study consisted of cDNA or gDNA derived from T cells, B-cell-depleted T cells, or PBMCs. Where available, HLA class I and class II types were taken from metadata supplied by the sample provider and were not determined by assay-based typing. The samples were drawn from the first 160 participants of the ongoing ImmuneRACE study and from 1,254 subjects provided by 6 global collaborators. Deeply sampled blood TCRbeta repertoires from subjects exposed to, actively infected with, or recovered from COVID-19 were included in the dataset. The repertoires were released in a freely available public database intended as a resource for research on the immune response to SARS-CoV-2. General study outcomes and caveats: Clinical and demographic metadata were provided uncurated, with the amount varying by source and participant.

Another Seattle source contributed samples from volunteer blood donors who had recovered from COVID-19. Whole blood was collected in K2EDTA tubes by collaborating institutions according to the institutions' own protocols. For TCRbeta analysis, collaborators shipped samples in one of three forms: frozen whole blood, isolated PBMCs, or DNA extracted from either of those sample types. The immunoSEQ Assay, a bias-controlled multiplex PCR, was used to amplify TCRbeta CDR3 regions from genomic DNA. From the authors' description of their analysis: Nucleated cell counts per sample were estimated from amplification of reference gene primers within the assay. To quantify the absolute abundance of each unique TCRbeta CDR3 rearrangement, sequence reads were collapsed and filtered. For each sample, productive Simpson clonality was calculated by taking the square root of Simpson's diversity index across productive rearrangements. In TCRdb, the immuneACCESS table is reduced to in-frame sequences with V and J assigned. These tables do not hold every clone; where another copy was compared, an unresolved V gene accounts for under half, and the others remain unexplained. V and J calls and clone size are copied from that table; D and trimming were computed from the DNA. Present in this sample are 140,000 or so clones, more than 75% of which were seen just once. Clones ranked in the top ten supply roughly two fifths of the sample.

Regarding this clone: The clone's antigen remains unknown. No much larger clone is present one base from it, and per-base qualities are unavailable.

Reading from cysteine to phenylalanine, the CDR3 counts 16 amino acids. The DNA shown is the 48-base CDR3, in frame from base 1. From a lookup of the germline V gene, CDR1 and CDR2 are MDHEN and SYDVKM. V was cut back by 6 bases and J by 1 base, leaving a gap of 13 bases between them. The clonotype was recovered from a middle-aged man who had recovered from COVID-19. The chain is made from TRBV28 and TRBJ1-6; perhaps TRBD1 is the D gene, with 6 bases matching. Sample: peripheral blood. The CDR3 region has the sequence CASRGAGASYNSPLHF. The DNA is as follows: TGTGCCAGCAGAGGAGCGGGGGCTTCCTATAATTCACCCCTCCACTTT.